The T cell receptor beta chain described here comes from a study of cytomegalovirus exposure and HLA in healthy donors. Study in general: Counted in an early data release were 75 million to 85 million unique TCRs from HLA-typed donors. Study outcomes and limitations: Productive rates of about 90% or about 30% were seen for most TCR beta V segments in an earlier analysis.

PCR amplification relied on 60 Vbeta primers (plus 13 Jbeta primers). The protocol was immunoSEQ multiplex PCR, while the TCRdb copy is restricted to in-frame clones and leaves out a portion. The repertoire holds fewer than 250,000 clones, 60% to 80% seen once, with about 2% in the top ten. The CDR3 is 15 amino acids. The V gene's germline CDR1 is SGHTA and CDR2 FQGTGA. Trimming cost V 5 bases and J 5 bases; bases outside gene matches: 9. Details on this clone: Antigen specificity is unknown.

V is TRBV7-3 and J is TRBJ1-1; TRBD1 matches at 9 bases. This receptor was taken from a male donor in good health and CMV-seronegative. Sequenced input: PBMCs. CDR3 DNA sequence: TGTGCCAGCAGCCTGCCGGGACAGGGAAGGACTGAAGCTTTCTTT. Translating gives CASSLPGQGRTEAFF.